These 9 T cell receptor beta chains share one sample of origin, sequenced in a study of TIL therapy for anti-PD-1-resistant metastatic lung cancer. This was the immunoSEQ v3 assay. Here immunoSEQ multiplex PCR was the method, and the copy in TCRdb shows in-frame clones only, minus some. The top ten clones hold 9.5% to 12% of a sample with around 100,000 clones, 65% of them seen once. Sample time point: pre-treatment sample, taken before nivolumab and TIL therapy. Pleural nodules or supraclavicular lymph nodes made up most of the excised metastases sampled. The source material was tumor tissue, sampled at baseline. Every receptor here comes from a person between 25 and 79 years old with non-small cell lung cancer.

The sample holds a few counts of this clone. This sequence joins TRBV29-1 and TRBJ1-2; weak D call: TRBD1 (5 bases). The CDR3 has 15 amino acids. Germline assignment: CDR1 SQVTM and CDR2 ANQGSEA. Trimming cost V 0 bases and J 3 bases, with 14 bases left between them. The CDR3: CSVEDVGGKDYGYTF. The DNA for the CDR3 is TGCAGCGTTGAAGATGTCGGGGGGAAGGACTATGGCTACACCTTC.

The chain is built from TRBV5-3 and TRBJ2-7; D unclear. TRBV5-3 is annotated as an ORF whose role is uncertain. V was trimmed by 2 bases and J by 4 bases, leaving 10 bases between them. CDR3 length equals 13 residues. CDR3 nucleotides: TGTGCCAGAAGCTTTCTAAATGGGTACGAGCAGTACTTC. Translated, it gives CARSFLNGYEQYF.

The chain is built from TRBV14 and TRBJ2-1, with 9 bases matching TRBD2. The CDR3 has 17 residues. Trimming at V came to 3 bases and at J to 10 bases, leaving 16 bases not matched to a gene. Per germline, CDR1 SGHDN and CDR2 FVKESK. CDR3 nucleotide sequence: TGTGCCAGCAGCCACGGACCTAGGAGTAGCGGGGGCCCCGAGCAGTTCTTC. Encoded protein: CASSHGPRSSGGPEQFF. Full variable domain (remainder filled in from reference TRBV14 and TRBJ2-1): EAGVTQFPSHSVIEKGQTVTLRCDPISGHDNLYWYRRVMGKEIKFLLHFVKESKQDESGMPNNRFLAERTGGTYSTLKVQPAELEDSGVYFCASSHGPRSSGGPEQFFGPGTRLTVL.

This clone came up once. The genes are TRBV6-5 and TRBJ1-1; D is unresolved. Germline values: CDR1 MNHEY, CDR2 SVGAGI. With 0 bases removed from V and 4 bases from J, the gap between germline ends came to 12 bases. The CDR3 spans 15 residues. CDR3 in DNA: TGTGCCAGCAGTTACTCGAGGGCGTTGAGCACTGAAGCTTTCTTT. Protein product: CASSYSRALSTEAFF.

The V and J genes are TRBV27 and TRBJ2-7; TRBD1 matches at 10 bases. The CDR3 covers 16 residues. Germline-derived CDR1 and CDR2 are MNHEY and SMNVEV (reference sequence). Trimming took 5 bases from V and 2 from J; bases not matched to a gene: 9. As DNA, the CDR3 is TGTGCCAGCAGTCGCTCGATAGGGACAGGGGCCTACGAGCAGTACTTC. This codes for CASSRSIGTGAYEQYF.

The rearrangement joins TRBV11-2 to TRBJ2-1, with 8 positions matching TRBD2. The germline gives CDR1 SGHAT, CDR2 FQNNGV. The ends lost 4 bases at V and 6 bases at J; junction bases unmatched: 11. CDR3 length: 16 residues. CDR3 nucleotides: TGTGCCAGCAGCTCCCGGGCAGCGGGGGATTTCAATGAGCAGTTCTTC. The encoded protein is CASSSRAAGDFNEQFF. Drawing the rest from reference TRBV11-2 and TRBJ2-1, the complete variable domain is EAGVAQSPRYKIIEKRQSVAFWCNPISGHATLYWYQQILGQGPKLLIQFQNNGVVDDSQLPKDRFSAERLKGVDSTLKIQPAKLEDSAVYLCASSSRAAGDFNEQFFGPGTRLTVL.

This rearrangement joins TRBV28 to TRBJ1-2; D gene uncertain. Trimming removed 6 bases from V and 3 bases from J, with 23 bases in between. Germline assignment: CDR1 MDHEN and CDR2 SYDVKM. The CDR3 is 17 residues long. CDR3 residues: CASRLPLAGDKDYGYTF. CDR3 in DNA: TGTGCCAGCAGACTGCCCCTTGCGGGAGATAAAGACTATGGCTACACCTTC.

The CDR3 here is CASSFFPGSYNEQFF. The CDR3 DNA sequence: TGTGCCAGCAGTTTTTTTCCGGGATCCTACAATGAGCAGTTCTTC. V and J are TRBV27 and TRBJ2-1; maybe TRBD2 (5 bases). CDR3 length: 15 amino acids. Germline loops: CDR1 MNHEY, CDR2 SMNVEV (reference sequence). Trimming removed 3 bases at V and 1 base at J, with 10 bases between.

The CDR3 coding sequence is TGTGCCAGCAGTTTACTAGGGTCCGGGGCCAACGTCCTGACTTTC. Translating it yields CASSLLGSGANVLTF. This chain connects TRBV27 to TRBJ2-6; D ambiguous. Germline CDR1 reads MNHEY; CDR2 reads SMNVEV (reference sequence). The V end was cut by 2 bases, the J end by 4 bases, with 9 bases between. The CDR3 covers 15 residues.